This T cell receptor beta chain derives from a study of blood T cell repertoires in COVID-19. Overall study: Italy, Spain and the United States were the sources of the convalescent and acute COVID-19 samples.

Germline lookup yields CDR1 SGHTA and CDR2 FQGTGA. Unmatched junction bases numbered 3, after V lost 0 bases and J lost 0 bases. The CDR3 spans 18 residues. In the original analysis: From reference gene primer amplification, estimates of nucleated cell counts were derived. Method: immunoSEQ multiplex PCR; TCRdb's copy keeps in-frame clones and lacks some. V and J calls and clone size come straight from that table; D and trimming were deduced from the DNA. The repertoire has 61,000 or so clones, approximately 79% of them found once; the top ten carry around 5.4%. The sample taken for sequencing was peripheral blood. This TCR came from a woman aged 70-85 years with acute or convalescent COVID-19. The V call is TRBV7-3, the J call TRBJ2-3; 13 positions agree with TRBD2. CDR3 sequence: CASSLTGLAGASTDTQYF. In DNA form, the CDR3 reads TGTGCCAGCAGCTTAACCGGACTAGCGGGAGCTAGCACAGATACGCAGTATTTT.